A single sample is the source of the 32 T cell receptor beta chains below, sequenced in a study of blood T cell repertoires in COVID-19. The assay was immunoSEQ multiplex PCR, and TCRdb's table has in-frame clones only and misses some. The sample shows 50,000 to 65,000 clones, 84% of them seen only once. Sequenced input: peripheral blood. All receptors derive from a man between 60 and 70 years old with COVID-19, enrolled during active disease.

This CDR3 reads CASRGTHKNTEAFF. The CDR3 coding sequence is TGCGCCAGCAGGGGGACACATAAGAACACTGAAGCTTTCTTT. This chain connects TRBV10-2 to TRBJ1-1; perhaps TRBD1 as D (6 bases). The CDR3 runs 14 residues. V was cut by 6 bases and J by 1 base, with 12 bases left in between. Germline V gene sequence: CDR1 WSHSY, CDR2 SAAADI.

V usage is TRBV6-5 and J usage is TRBJ1-3; a weak D match, TRBD1 (5 bases). This CDR3 region has 15 residues. The V and J ends lost 6 bases and 0 bases respectively, with 12 bases between them. Germline values: CDR1 MNHEY, CDR2 SVGAGI. The CDR3: CASSPTGVSGNTIYF. Written as DNA, the CDR3 is TGTGCCAGCAGCCCCACAGGCGTCTCTGGAAACACCATATATTTT.

Details on this clone: A junction boundary mismatches the germline segment, possibly from a read error. V is TRBV5-1 and J is TRBJ1-2, with D maybe TRBD1 (6 bases). CDR1 SGHRS and CDR2 YFSETQ come from the germline V gene. The CDR3 is made up of 11 amino acids. The CDR3 reads CASSSRTVVSF. CDR3 DNA: TGCGCCAGCAGCTCGCGGACAGTGGTGAGCTTC.

Only one count was recorded for this clone. This chain connects TRBV7-9 to TRBJ1-2; no firm D call. Germline values: CDR1 SEHNR, CDR2 FQNEAQ (reference sequence). This CDR3 comprises 15 residues. Trimming cost V 1 base and J 3 bases, with 12 bases left between them. The CDR3 coding sequence is TGTGCCAGCAGCTTAGGTGGATTCAGGCACTATGGCTACACCTTC. Translated: CASSLGGFRHYGYTF.

The CDR3 coding sequence is TGTGCCACCAGTGAGGGGCACAGCAATCAGCCCCAGCATTTT. Encoded protein: CATSEGHSNQPQHF. The J gene is TRBJ1-5, the V gene TRBV24-1; the D gene is possibly TRBD1 (5 bases). With 4 bases removed from V and 1 base from J, the gap between germline ends came to 7 bases. The CDR3 extends over 14 amino acids. Germline V gene lookup returns CDR1 KGHDR and CDR2 SFDVKD.

This chain uses TRBV2 with TRBJ1-2; weak D call: TRBD1 (6 bases). The CDR3 is 13 residues long. Trimming removed 6 bases from V and 6 bases from J, with 14 bases in between. Germline lookup yields CDR1 SNHLY and CDR2 FYNNEI. The CDR3 protein is CASSDQGLDGYTF. The CDR3 DNA is TGTGCCAGCAGCGACCAGGGGCTGGATGGCTACACCTTC.

This clone was counted between two and nine times. This chain's CDR3 is CASTTRYHYEQYF. CDR3 nucleotide sequence: TGTGCCAGCACGACCAGGTACCACTACGAGCAGTACTTC. The V gene is TRBV12-3 or TRBV12-4, the J gene TRBJ2-7; D unclear. CDR3 length: 13 amino acids. V was pared by 7 bases and J by 3 bases, with 13 bases between.

CDR3 DNA sequence: TGTGCCTGGAGCCCGCGGGGATTGGGAAACACCATATATTTT. This translates into CAWSPRGLGNTIYF. This rearrangement joins TRBV30 to TRBJ1-3, with no clear D. Germline values: CDR1 GTSNPN, CDR2 SVGIG (reference sequence). The CDR3 covers 14 residues. V lost 3 bases to trimming and J lost 4 bases, with 13 bases between them. Looking up the rest from reference TRBV30 and TRBJ1-3 gives the full variable domain: SQTIHQWPATLVQPVGSPLSLECTVEGTSNPNLYWYRQAAGRGLQLLFYSVGIGQISSEVPQNLSASRPQDRQFILSSKKLLLSDSGFYLCAWSPRGLGNTIYFGEGSWLTVV.

J is TRBJ1-2 and V is TRBV28; 7 bases fit TRBD1. Per the germline V gene, CDR1 is MDHEN and CDR2 is SYDVKM. V was clipped by 2 bases and J by 7 bases; unmatched bases: 4. This CDR3 has 13 amino acids. CDR3 nucleotide sequence: TGTGCCAGCAGTTTAACGGCAGGGGGTGGCTACACCTTC. It codes for CASSLTAGGGYTF.

The chain combines TRBV1 with TRBJ2-7; no DNA check was done on the table's D call, TRBD2. TRBV1 is a pseudogene segment. This CDR3 comprises 21 residues. The DNA of the CDR3 is TGCACCAGCAGCCAAGTTCTTGAGGTTCAGAACGAGGGGGCGCGGGAGGACGAGCAGTACTTC. This codes for CTSSQVLEVQNEGAREDEQYF.

This chain uses TRBV30 with TRBJ1-1; D is unresolved. The CDR3 sequence is 12 residues long. Per the germline V gene, CDR1 is GTSNPN and CDR2 is SVGIG (reference sequence). Trimming left V 3 bases short and J 3 bases short, with 8 bases between. The CDR3 region has the DNA TGTGCCTGGAGCGCGTATTACACTGAAGCTTTCTTT. Translation gives CAWSAYYTEAFF.

This clone appeared once. The chain combines TRBV6-6 with TRBJ1-5; D gene uncertain. CDR3 length: 14 residues. Trimming cost V 4 bases and J 5 bases, with 12 bases left between them. Germline V gives CDR1 MNHNY, CDR2 SVGAGI (reference sequence). As DNA, the CDR3 is TGTGCCAGCAGTTTCCTGCCGAGGGATCAGCCCCAGCATTTT. This gives the protein CASSFLPRDQPQHF.

This sequence joins TRBV19 and TRBJ1-4; the D gene is possibly TRBD1 (6 bases). This CDR3 spans 14 amino acids. CDR1 and CDR2 (germline): LNHDA, SQIVND (reference sequence). Trimming took off 5 bases at V and 8 bases at J, with 15 bases between the two ends. CDR3 in amino acids: CASSFTGLGEKLFF. CDR3 nucleotides: TGTGCCAGTAGTTTCACAGGGCTCGGAGAAAAACTGTTTTTT.

The chain joins TRBV2 to TRBJ2-1; tentatively, D is TRBD2 (5 bases). Per the germline V gene, CDR1 is SNHLY and CDR2 is FYNNEI. Trimming pared 8 bases from V and 8 bases from J, leaving 19 bases between. The length of the CDR3 is 14 residues. Here the CDR3 DNA reads TGTGCCAGCCGATTGACGGGGTTAGGCGATGAGCAGTTCTTC. It encodes CASRLTGLGDEQFF.

V is TRBV6-5 and J is TRBJ2-1; 9 nucleotides line up with TRBD1. Germline values: CDR1 MNHEY, CDR2 SVGAGI. Unmatched junction bases numbered 5, after V lost 2 bases and J lost 6 bases. The CDR3 is made up of 15 amino acids. CDR3 in amino acids: CASSYGTGFSNEQFF. The CDR3 coding sequence is TGTGCCAGCAGTTACGGGACAGGGTTCTCCAATGAGCAGTTCTTC.

The chain combines TRBV15 with TRBJ2-1, with TRBD2 matching over 9 bases. The CDR3 runs to 17 residues. Trimming took 3 bases from V and 3 from J; bases not matched to a gene: 9. The germline gives CDR1 LNHNV, CDR2 YYDKDF (reference sequence). CDR3 protein: CATSSLAGSENYNEQFF. The CDR3 DNA reads TGTGCCACCAGCAGTCTAGCGGGATCAGAAAACTACAATGAGCAGTTCTTC.

This CDR3 reads CASSRDRNNEQFF. The CDR3 DNA follows: TGCGCCAGTAGCCGGGACAGAAACAATGAGCAGTTCTTC. The gene calls are TRBV10-1 and TRBJ2-1, with 7 bases aligning to TRBD1. The CDR3 spans 13 residues. With 9 bases clipped from V and 5 bases from J, the junction kept 7 bases outside the gene matches. Germline V gene lookup returns CDR1 WNHNN and CDR2 SYGVQD (reference sequence).

V is TRBV19 and J is TRBJ2-5, with 11 bases lining up with TRBD2. The CDR3 spans 15 residues. The V segment lost 4 bases and the J segment 4 bases; nucleotides outside the gene matches: 5. The V gene's germline CDR1 is LNHDA and CDR2 SQIVND (reference sequence). The CDR3 nucleotides read TGTGCCAGTAGTAATAGCGGGGGGGCGGGAGAGACCCAGTACTTC. Protein sequence: CASSNSGGAGETQYF.

The sample holds a few counts of this clone. V and J are TRBV19 and TRBJ1-2, with D unclear. Germline V gene sequence: CDR1 LNHDA, CDR2 SQIVND (reference sequence). The V gene lost 1 base and the J gene lost 7 bases, with 10 bases spanning the gap. The CDR3 extends over 13 amino acids. CDR3 sequence (DNA): TGTGCCAGTAGTATAGCCCGCCGGGGTGGCTACACCTTC. It yields the protein CASSIARRGGYTF.

The rearrangement joins TRBV4-2 to TRBJ1-2; 12 bases match TRBD1. The CDR3 contains 20 residues. Trimming removed 4 bases from V and 2 bases from J; junction bases left unmatched: 17. Germline V lookup: CDR1 LGHNA, CDR2 YNFKEQ. DNA for the CDR3: TGTGCCAGCAGCCCTACCGCCCAACCCGGGACAGGGGGCTCGAACTATGGCTACACCTTC. It codes for CASSPTAQPGTGGSNYGYTF.

The J gene is TRBJ1-4, the V gene TRBV5-1; D possibly corresponds to TRBD1 (5 bases). Germline-derived CDR1 and CDR2 are SGHRS and YFSETQ. This CDR3 is 16 amino acids long. Trimming shortened V by 0 bases and J by 8 bases, and 17 bases separated the two germline ends. This chain's CDR3 is CASSLAAIQGREKLFF. CDR3 bases: TGCGCCAGCAGCTTGGCCGCGATTCAGGGCAGGGAAAAACTGTTTTTT.

This rearrangement joins TRBV27 to TRBJ1-6; TRBD1 might be the D (5 bases). The V gene's germline CDR1 is MNHEY and CDR2 SMNVEV (reference sequence). This CDR3 has 16 residues. Trimming took 5 bases from V and 1 from J, leaving 12 bases between them. The CDR3 DNA is TGTGCCAGCAGTCGTGGGGCGCGGTCCTATAATTCACCCCTCCACTTT. It yields the protein CASSRGARSYNSPLHF.

This clone was seen a handful of times. The rearrangement uses TRBV2 and TRBJ1-1; TRBD1 aligns across 9 bases. The junction had 3 bases not matched to a gene; V was cut back by 6 bases and J by 7 bases. Germline CDR1 SNHLY, CDR2 FYNNEI. The CDR3 extends over 12 amino acids. CDR3 residues: CASRNRGLEAFF. The CDR3 region has the DNA TGTGCCAGCAGGAACAGGGGGCTTGAAGCTTTCTTT.

The table lists this clone with a count of one. This chain joins TRBV10-3 and TRBJ1-1; 7 bases fit TRBD1. CDR1 is ENHRY and CDR2 is SYGVKD in the germline V gene. The CDR3 spans 14 residues. V shed 0 bases and J 4 bases; nucleotides not matched to a gene: 2. CDR3 amino acids: CAISESTGSTEAFF. The CDR3 DNA follows: TGTGCCATCAGTGAGTCGACAGGGAGCACTGAAGCTTTCTTT.

The chain couples TRBV7-2 to TRBJ2-7; 9 bases align to TRBD1. Germline V gene data show CDR1 as SGHTA and CDR2 as FQGNSA. V shed 6 bases and J 3 bases; nucleotides not matched to a gene: 3. This CDR3 contains 13 residues. The CDR3 sequence: CASSPTGGYEQYF. The DNA for the CDR3 is TGTGCCAGCAGTCCGACAGGGGGCTACGAGCAGTACTTC.

This clone was seen only a few times. The gene calls are TRBV6-5 and TRBJ1-1, with TRBD1 as a possible D gene (6 bases). From germline, CDR1 is MNHEY and CDR2 SVGAGI. V was cut by 8 bases and J by 2 bases, with 15 bases left in between. This CDR3 spans 14 amino acids. Here the CDR3 reads CASVKLQGNTEAFF. CDR3 DNA: TGTGCCAGCGTTAAGTTACAGGGAAACACTGAAGCTTTCTTT.

The rearrangement links TRBV5-1 to TRBJ2-1; 9 nucleotides align to TRBD1. This CDR3 is built from 19 residues. Looked up from germline, CDR1 is SGHRS and CDR2 is YFSETQ. Trimming removed 4 bases from V and 0 bases from J; junction bases left unmatched: 14. CDR3 sequence reads: CASSTYRDRVEISYNEQFF. The CDR3 bases are TGCGCCAGCAGCACATACCGGGACAGGGTCGAGATCTCCTACAATGAGCAGTTCTTC.

The gene calls are TRBV2 and TRBJ2-7, with 8 bases identical to TRBD1. J gave up 8 bases and V 6 bases, and 18 bases lay outside the gene matches. This CDR3 has 16 residues. Looked up from germline, CDR1 is SNHLY and CDR2 is FYNNEI. The CDR3 coding sequence is TGTGCCAGCAGGGCCGGGTGGACAGGGTCCCACGAAAAGCAGTACTTC. Encoded protein: CASRAGWTGSHEKQYF.

This chain joins TRBV5-4 and TRBJ2-5; 9 bases align to TRBD1. The CDR3 consists of 15 residues. V lost 4 bases, J lost 1 base, and 5 bases stayed unmatched. CDR1 is SGHNT and CDR2 is YYREEE in the germline V gene (reference sequence). CDR3 amino acids: CASSPTGGPQETQYF. The CDR3 nucleotides are TGTGCCAGCAGCCCGACAGGGGGACCCCAAGAGACCCAGTACTTC.

This chain connects TRBV12-5 to TRBJ2-3, with D possibly matching TRBD2 (6 bases). Germline V gene sequence: CDR1 LGHNT, CDR2 FRNRAP. V was pared by 5 bases and J by 1 base, with 16 bases between. The CDR3 runs to 16 residues. CDR3 sequence reads: CASGQPRTGGTDTQYF. The CDR3 DNA follows: TGTGCTAGTGGTCAGCCCCGGACGGGGGGCACAGATACGCAGTATTTT.

This chain joins TRBV2 and TRBJ2-1; TRBD2 agrees at 10 bases. The V and J ends lost 5 bases and 12 bases, in that order; junction bases with no gene match: 4. Per the germline V gene, CDR1 is SNHLY and CDR2 is FYNNEI. CDR3 size: 12 residues. CDR3 DNA: TGTGCCAGCAGTCCTAGCGGGAGCTGGCAGTTCTTC. Translated, it gives CASSPSGSWQFF.

This sequence joins TRBV7-3 and TRBJ2-1, with D possibly matching TRBD1 (5 bases). The CDR3 has 15 residues. V was trimmed by 0 bases and J by 4 bases, leaving 10 bases between them. CDR1 is SGHTA, CDR2 FQGTGA, per germline. The CDR3 loop reads CASSLTAGIYNEQFF. In DNA form, the CDR3 reads TGTGCCAGCAGCTTAACCGCAGGGATATACAATGAGCAGTTCTTC.